Detailed here is one T cell receptor beta chain. Its specificity is unknown. V gave up 0 bases and J gave up 4 bases, with 10 bases separating them. The length of the CDR3 is 14 residues. Germline loops: CDR1 MNHEY, CDR2 SVGAGI. The data derive from a study of CD8 T cells in ankylosing spondylitis. Findings of the study overall: Prior literature has documented some motif variants in synovial fluid and blood from reactive arthritis. Clones linked with disease were CD8+ and fairly uncommon in the peripheral blood. In ankylosing spondylitis blood, a motif of roughly eight highly homologous TCR beta variants appeared characteristic.

Making use of molecular barcodes, quantitative 5'-RACE generated TCR beta libraries. From the 5' RACE reads, TCRdb called clonotypes with MiXCR, one entry per CDR3 protein. The repertoire holds 250,000 or so distinct CDR3 sequences, with about 18% as singletons. The V gene is TRBV6-5, the J gene TRBJ2-7; tentatively, D is TRBD1 or TRBD2 (5 bases each). The TCR sequence derives from a male donor with ankylosing spondylitis or in good health (not recorded which). Material for sequencing was blood, either unsorted or a sorted T cell fraction (not recorded which). CDR3 nucleotides: TGTGCCAGCAGTTACTCGGGGGATCCGTACGAGCAGTACTTC. It encodes CASSYSGDPYEQYF.